This is a list of T cell receptor beta chains from one sample in a study of T cells in Graves' hyperthyroidism and ophthalmopathy. TCRdb passed the multiplex PCR reads through MiXCR, listing each CDR3 protein once. Altogether 600,000 to 800,000 distinct CDR3 sequences are present, 30% to 40% being singletons, with the ten largest covering around 29%. Sequencing was carried out using blood. These receptors were taken from a woman in her thirties or forties with Graves' hyperthyroidism. Each CDR3 is given with its conserved first and last residue. A D gene is named only where the DNA matches it firmly. Size is omitted from some rows. Given values are once, few, many or a class for expanded clones.

V: TRBV20-1; J: TRBJ1-1; D: .; size: .; DNA: TGCAGTGCTAGTTGGGCCCCGTCCACTGAAGCTTTCTTT; CDR3: CSASWAPSTEAFF
V: TRBV19; J: TRBJ1-5; D: TRBD1; size: few; DNA: TGTGCCAGTAATTTCGGACAGGTTAATCAGCCCCAGCATTTT; CDR3: CASNFGQVNQPQHF
V: TRBV29-1; J: TRBJ2-7; D: .; size: many; DNA: TGCAGCACAAGGGCGAATACCTACGAGCAGTACTTC; CDR3: CSTRANTYEQYF
V: TRBV24-1; J: TRBJ2-1; D: .; size: .; DNA: TGTGCCACCAGTGTAATTTCGGTGGGGCAGTACAATGAGCAGTTCTTC; CDR3: CATSVISVGQYNEQFF
V: TRBV29-1; J: TRBJ2-7; D: .; size: many; DNA: TGCAGCGTTGTGAGGGGTAATGTTGGCTACGAGCAGTACTTC; CDR3: CSVVRGNVGYEQYF
V: TRBV9; J: TRBJ2-7; D: .; size: .; DNA: TGTACCAGCAGTCCGGGCACCTCCTACGAGCAGTACTTC; CDR3: CTSSPGTSYEQYF
V: TRBV7-9; J: TRBJ1-6; D: .; size: many; DNA: TGTGCCAGCACCTCAGGAGTCCCGAGTAATTCACCCCTCCACTTT; CDR3: CASTSGVPSNSPLHF
V: TRBV6-5; J: TRBJ2-5; D: .; size: .; DNA: TGTGCCAGCAGTTACTCGAGTCGGGAGACCCAGTACTTC; CDR3: CASSYSSRETQYF
V: TRBV12-3/TRBV12-4; J: TRBJ2-7; D: .; size: .; DNA: TGTGCCAGCAGACACCTACAGGGCTCTGGGACCTACGAGCAGTACTTC; CDR3: CASRHLQGSGTYEQYF
V: TRBV20-1; J: TRBJ1-2; D: TRBD1; size: few; DNA: TGCAGTGCTGAGACAGGGGCCAGGGATGGCTACACCTTC; CDR3: CSAETGARDGYTF
V: TRBV7-2; J: TRBJ1-1; D: .; size: once; DNA: TGCGCCAGCAGCCATGTCACCGAGCGGGACCCCGCCTCGGACACTGAAGCTTTCTTT; CDR3: CASSHVTERDPASDTEAFF
V: TRBV12-3/TRBV12-4; J: TRBJ2-2; D: .; size: .; DNA: TGTGCCAGCAGACGGCTACAGGACACCGGGGAGCTGTTTTTT; CDR3: CASRRLQDTGELFF
V: TRBV19; J: TRBJ1-1; D: .; size: .; DNA: TGTGCCAGTAGTATTCGGGGGGGACACCTGAACACTGAAGCTTTCTTT; CDR3: CASSIRGGHLNTEAFF
V: TRBV18; J: TRBJ2-7; D: TRBD2; size: .; DNA: TGTGCCAGCTCAGAAGCGGGAGGCTTCTACGAGCAGTACTTC; CDR3: CASSEAGGFYEQYF
V: TRBV20-1; J: TRBJ2-5; D: .; size: .; DNA: TGCAGTGCTAGAGTCGTAGCCGGGGAGCTAAGTAGAGAGACCCAGTACTTC; CDR3: CSARVVAGELSRETQYF
V: TRBV24-1; J: TRBJ2-5; D: .; size: few; DNA: TGTGCCAGCACCCTAGCACCTACAGAGACCCAGTACTTC; CDR3: CASTLAPTETQYF
V: TRBV6-5; J: TRBJ2-7; D: TRBD1; size: few; DNA: TGTGCCAGCAGCTCTCCGGGACAGGGGACCACCTACGAGCAGTACTTC; CDR3: CASSSPGQGTTYEQYF
V: TRBV7-2; J: TRBJ1-2; D: .; size: .; DNA: TGTGCCAGCAGGGGAGGCAGGGCCCTCCTAGGGGGCTACACCTTC; CDR3: CASRGGRALLGGYTF
V: TRBV6-2/TRBV6-3; J: TRBJ1-1; D: TRBD1; size: many; DNA: TGTGCCAGCAGTTACCTGGGACAGGGGATAGCAGCTTTCTTT; CDR3: CASSYLGQGIAAFF
V: TRBV7-2; J: TRBJ1-3; D: TRBD1; size: .; DNA: TGTGCCAGCAGCTTACAGGGACAGGGGATTTCGCATGGAAACACCATATATTTT; CDR3: CASSLQGQGISHGNTIYF
V: TRBV7-2; J: TRBJ2-1; D: TRBD1; size: .; DNA: TGTGCCAGCAGCTTAGTCGGGACAGGGCGAGAGCAGTTCTTC; CDR3: CASSLVGTGREQFF
V: TRBV5-4; J: TRBJ1-2; D: .; size: .; DNA: TGCGCCAGCAGCCGACTACTACAGGGAAACTATGGCTACACCTTC; CDR3: CASSRLLQGNYGYTF
V: TRBV6-1; J: TRBJ1-2; D: .; size: few; DNA: TGTGCCAGCAGTGAACAGCAGACGACAACTGGCTACACCTTC; CDR3: CASSEQQTTTGYTF
V: TRBV6-5; J: TRBJ1-2; D: .; size: many; DNA: TGTGCCAGCAGTTACGTTAGGACCGGCGGAGGCTATGGCTACACCTTC; CDR3: CASSYVRTGGGYGYTF
V: TRBV9; J: TRBJ2-7; D: TRBD1; size: few; DNA: TGTGCCAGCAGCCCCCAGGGGGTAGGGTACGAGCAGTACTTC; CDR3: CASSPQGVGYEQYF
V: TRBV7-2; J: TRBJ2-7; D: .; size: many; DNA: TGTGCCAGCTCACCTACCCCCGGGTACGAGCAGTACTTC; CDR3: CASSPTPGYEQYF
V: TRBV6-5; J: TRBJ1-3; D: .; size: .; DNA: TGTGCCAGCAGCCGGGCATTCACTGGAAACACCATATATTTT; CDR3: CASSRAFTGNTIYF
V: TRBV10-1; J: TRBJ1-1; D: .; size: .; DNA: TGCGCCAGCAGTACCGGCTCCCCTAACACTGAAGCTTTCTTT; CDR3: CASSTGSPNTEAFF
V: TRBV6-5; J: TRBJ1-1; D: .; size: .; DNA: TGTGCCAGCACCCAGCAGGGGAACACTGAAGCTTTCTTT; CDR3: CASTQQGNTEAFF
V: TRBV7-9; J: TRBJ1-1; D: .; size: few; DNA: TGTGCCAGCAGCCTTCAACAGATGAACACTGAAGCTTTCTTT; CDR3: CASSLQQMNTEAFF
V: TRBV7-9; J: TRBJ1-2; D: .; size: .; DNA: TGTGCCAGCAGCTTATCATCCCGGGGGGGTCACTATGGCTACACCTTC; CDR3: CASSLSSRGGHYGYTF
V: TRBV7-9; J: TRBJ2-1; D: TRBD2; size: .; DNA: TGTGCCAGCAGCCCGACTAGCGGTGCTAACAATGAGCAGTTCTTC; CDR3: CASSPTSGANNEQFF
V: TRBV9; J: TRBJ2-2; D: TRBD2; size: .; DNA: TGTGCCAGCATCCCCGGGAGTGCTAGCGGGCGCACCGGGGAGCTGTTTTTT; CDR3: CASIPGSASGRTGELFF
V: TRBV29-1; J: TRBJ1-2; D: TRBD1; size: .; DNA: TGCAGCGAGAGGGGACAGAGTGGCGGCTACACCTTC; CDR3: CSERGQSGGYTF
V: TRBV7-8; J: TRBJ2-1; D: .; size: .; DNA: TGTGCCAGCAGCCCGGAGACAGGTCCCCATTACAATGAGCAGTTCTTC; CDR3: CASSPETGPHYNEQFF
V: TRBV11-3; J: TRBJ1-1; D: .; size: once; DNA: TGTGCCAGCAGCAGGAAGAGCGGGGGTATGGCTTTCTTT; CDR3: CASSRKSGGMAFF
V: TRBV7-2; J: TRBJ2-5; D: .; size: few; DNA: TGTGCCAGCAGCCCCCAGTACTTC; CDR3: CASSPQYF
V: TRBV6-1; J: TRBJ2-2; D: .; size: .; DNA: TGTGCCAGCAGGGGTCGGCGGGATCTAACCGGGGAGCTGTTTTTT; CDR3: CASRGRRDLTGELFF
V: TRBV7-3; J: TRBJ2-1; D: .; size: .; DNA: TGTGCCAGCAGCTGGGAACTATCGACTGCCTACAATGAGCAGTTCTTC; CDR3: CASSWELSTAYNEQFF
V: TRBV2; J: TRBJ1-2; D: .; size: .; DNA: TGTGCCAGCATAGGGAGGGGAGGTACCTACACCTTC; CDR3: CASIGRGGTYTF
V: TRBV5-1; J: TRBJ1-5; D: .; size: .; DNA: TGCGCCAGCAGCCAAGACGGGCGGAATAGCAATCAGCCCCAGCATTTT; CDR3: CASSQDGRNSNQPQHF